Shown below are 21 T cell receptor beta chains from a single sample sequenced in a study of blood T cell repertoires in COVID-19 (dated by TCRdb to between 2020 and 2021). Libraries came from the immunoSEQ multiplex PCR assay. This immuneACCESS table, as held by TCRdb, lists in-frame sequences with V and J called but not all clones. Of the missing ones, under half trace to an unresolved V gene in checked studies; the others have no known cause. The sample yields around 300,000 clones; about 87% were counted once. Less than 6.5% of the sample comes from the top ten. The sequencing sample was made of PBMCs or T cells enriched from blood (not recorded which). Receptors originate from a man under 40 who had recovered from COVID-19.

The chain joins TRBV24-1 to TRBJ2-3; 8 nucleotides line up with TRBD2. The junction had 7 bases not matched to a gene; V was cut back by 3 bases and J by 3 bases. This CDR3 spans 16 amino acids. Looked up from germline, CDR1 is KGHDR and CDR2 is SFDVKD. CDR3 DNA: TGTGCCACCAGTGATCCCCGGGGGGGAAGGACAGATACGCAGTATTTT. Translated, it gives CATSDPRGGRTDTQYF.

In this sample, this clone turned up a few times. This sequence joins TRBV10-1 and TRBJ2-7, with D possibly TRBD2 on 6 matching bases. V gave up 0 bases and J gave up 2 bases, with 11 bases separating them. CDR1 is WNHNN and CDR2 is SYGVQD in the germline V gene (reference sequence). This CDR3 has 15 residues. The CDR3 protein is CASSESLAPTYEQYF. The DNA of the CDR3 is TGCGCCAGCAGTGAGTCCCTAGCGCCCACCTACGAGCAGTACTTC.

The V gene is TRBV5-1, the J gene TRBJ2-4, with TRBD2 matching 7 bases. With V trimmed by 5 bases and J by 6 bases, 5 bases remained unmatched. Germline V CDR1 and CDR2: SGHRS, YFSETQ. The CDR3 spans 13 residues. The CDR3 reads CASRPPGGNIQYF. The CDR3 nucleotides are TGCGCCAGCAGGCCCCCGGGGGGAAACATTCAGTACTTC.

The chain recombines TRBV6-5 with TRBJ1-3; a weak D match, TRBD1 (6 bases). V shed 0 bases and J shed 0 bases, with 9 bases lying between them. Germline values: CDR1 MNHEY, CDR2 SVGAGI. This CDR3 has 16 amino acids. Written as DNA, the CDR3 is TGTGCCAGCAGTTACTCGGGGGCTGCCTCTGGAAACACCATATATTTT. Residues: CASSYSGAASGNTIYF.

CDR3 sequence: CASSFRDKDYTF. The CDR3, as DNA: TGTGCCAGCAGTTTCCGGGACAAAGACTACACCTTC. The chain employs TRBV12-3 or TRBV12-4 and TRBJ1-2; maybe TRBD1 (6 bases). The ends were cut back, 3 bases at V and 10 bases at J, with 12 bases in the middle. There are 12 residues in the CDR3.

This chain uses TRBV7-8 with TRBJ2-5, with 10 bases lining up with TRBD2. This CDR3 comprises 16 residues. V was pared by 5 bases and J by 5 bases, with 11 bases of the junction left unmatched. Per germline, CDR1 SGHVS and CDR2 FQNEAQ. This chain's CDR3 is CASSPHATSGQETQYF. CDR3 DNA sequence: TGTGCCAGCAGCCCCCACGCGACTAGCGGGCAGGAGACCCAGTACTTC.

The genes are TRBV19 and TRBJ2-1; the D gene is possibly TRBD1 (5 bases). The CDR3 has 13 amino acids. Germline lookup yields CDR1 LNHDA and CDR2 SQIVND (reference sequence). V gave up 6 bases and J gave up 5 bases, with 11 bases separating them. The CDR3 loop reads CASSPDINNEQFF. The CDR3 bases are TGTGCCAGTAGCCCGGACATTAACAATGAGCAGTTCTTC.

The chain links TRBV3-1 (or the pseudogene TRBV3-2) to TRBJ2-7, with D maybe TRBD2 (5 bases). V was cut by 5 bases and J by 6 bases, with 17 bases left in between. The CDR3 is 14 residues long. Germline V gene sequence: CDR1 LGHDT, CDR2 YNNKEL (reference sequence). The CDR3 bases are TGTGCCAGCAGCGGACGGACGGGCACTAGCGAGCAGTACTTC. Residues: CASSGRTGTSEQYF.

The chain has TRBV2 and TRBJ1-2, with a possible D match to TRBD1 (6 bases). Trimming removed 4 bases from V and 0 bases from J, with 12 bases in between. Germline V gene sequence: CDR1 SNHLY, CDR2 FYNNEI. The CDR3 is 15 amino acids. The CDR3 DNA reads as TGTGCCAGCAGTGCCTACAGGGCCGCTAACTATGGCTACACCTTC. Protein product: CASSAYRAANYGYTF. The complete variable domain, with remaining parts taken from reference TRBV2 and TRBJ1-2, reads EPEVTQTPSHQVTQMGQEVILRCVPISNHLYFYWYRQILGQKVEFLVSFYNNEISEKSEIFDDQFSVERPDGSNFTLKIRSTKLEDSAMYFCASSAYRAANYGYTFGSGTRLTVV.

The V gene is TRBV10-1, the J gene TRBJ2-7; 7 nucleotides match TRBD1. The CDR3 spans 13 residues. Germline-derived CDR1 and CDR2 are WNHNN and SYGVQD (reference sequence). Trimming removed 6 bases from V and 4 bases from J; junction bases left unmatched: 6. The CDR3 loop is CASSRDRQYEQYF. CDR3 in DNA: TGCGCCAGCAGCCGGGACAGACAATACGAGCAGTACTTC.

CDR3 amino acids: CASSPSGGNQETQYF. The CDR3 nucleotides read TGTGCCAGCAGCCCTAGCGGGGGGAATCAAGAGACCCAGTACTTC. This rearrangement joins TRBV3-1 (or the pseudogene TRBV3-2) to TRBJ2-5, with TRBD2 identical over 11 bases. CDR3 length: 15 residues. Germline CDR1 reads LGHDT; CDR2 reads YNNKEL (reference sequence). The J segment lost 2 bases and the V segment lost 4 bases, leaving 3 bases of the junction unmatched.

V is TRBV5-1 and J is TRBJ1-1, with 11 bases lining up with TRBD1. The CDR3 length is 15 residues. With V trimmed by 3 bases and J by 11 bases, 12 bases remained unmatched. Germline loops: CDR1 SGHRS, CDR2 YFSETQ. The CDR3 DNA sequence: TGCGCCAGCAGCTCCGGACAGGGGGCGAGAAGTCTTGCTTTCTTT. Amino acid sequence: CASSSGQGARSLAFF.

V and J are TRBV5-1 and TRBJ2-5; D unresolved. In germline, CDR1 is SGHRS, CDR2 YFSETQ. The V and J ends lost 1 base and 7 bases respectively, with 5 bases between them. The CDR3 sequence is 11 residues long. The CDR3 DNA sequence: TGCGCCAGCAGCTTGTCGGTGACCCAGTACTTC. It yields the protein CASSLSVTQYF.

The rearrangement joins TRBV5-1 to TRBJ1-1, with D uncertain. The ends were cut back, 5 bases at V and 2 bases at J, with 13 bases in the middle. The germline gives CDR1 SGHRS, CDR2 YFSETQ. There are 14 residues in the CDR3. CDR3 nucleotide sequence: TGCGCCAGCAGAGTAGGGCGGGGTAACACTGAAGCTTTCTTT. Amino acid sequence: CASRVGRGNTEAFF.

V is TRBV28 and J is TRBJ2-5, with TRBD2 as a possible D gene (6 bases). V lost 6 bases, J lost 5 bases, and 16 bases lay in between. Germline V CDR1 and CDR2: MDHEN, SYDVKM. The CDR3 contains 14 residues. The CDR3 loop reads CASRGVTEGETQYF. For the CDR3, the DNA is TGTGCCAGCAGAGGTGTTACGGAGGGGGAGACCCAGTACTTC.

The gene calls are TRBV5-1 and TRBJ2-1; a possible D gene is TRBD1 (5 bases). The CDR3 covers 17 residues. Germline CDR1 reads SGHRS; CDR2 reads YFSETQ. The V gene lost 0 bases and the J gene lost 12 bases, with 25 bases spanning the gap. CDR3 residues: CASSLARDSPLGFVQFF. CDR3 coding DNA: TGCGCCAGCAGCTTGGCGCGAGACAGTCCCTTAGGGTTCGTGCAGTTCTTC.

This rearrangement joins TRBV19 to TRBJ1-5, with a possible D match to TRBD1 (6 bases). Per the germline V gene, CDR1 is LNHDA and CDR2 is SQIVND (reference sequence). Trimming took 4 bases from V and 1 from J, leaving 11 bases between them. CDR3 length: 15 residues. DNA for the CDR3: TGTGCCAGTAGTAATAGGGACAACAGCAATCAGCCCCAGCATTTT. Translated: CASSNRDNSNQPQHF.

As regards this clone: Within the sample, other DNA sequences also encode this same CDR3. The chain recombines TRBV11-2 with TRBJ2-5, with a weak D call TRBD2 (6 bases). Germline V gene sequence: CDR1 SGHAT, CDR2 FQNNGV. Trimming cost V 3 bases and J 7 bases, with 15 bases left between them. The CDR3 is 14 residues long. Here the CDR3 reads CASSFGRGRGTQYF. The CDR3 nucleotides read TGTGCCAGCAGCTTTGGGCGGGGTCGCGGGACCCAGTACTTC.

V usage is TRBV11-2 and J usage is TRBJ2-4; 8 nucleotides align to TRBD1. CDR3 length equals 16 residues. Germline trimming cut 1 base from V and 7 bases from J; bases unmatched to any gene: 9. Germline lookup yields CDR1 SGHAT and CDR2 FQNNGV. CDR3 nucleotide sequence: TGTGCCAGCAGCTTAGTCGCAGGGGGCGCATGGAACATTCAGTACTTC. Amino acid sequence: CASSLVAGGAWNIQYF.

This chain joins TRBV6-5 and TRBJ1-2; TRBD1 matches 7 bases. The CDR3 contains 14 residues. J lost 7 bases, V lost 6 bases, and 11 bases had no gene match. The germline V gene encodes CDR1 MNHEY and CDR2 SVGAGI. The CDR3 spells CASSQTGNRRGYTF. CDR3 nucleotides: TGTGCCAGCAGCCAGACAGGGAACCGGCGTGGCTACACCTTC.

This clone was detected only a few times. The J gene is TRBJ1-4, the V gene TRBV30; D may be TRBD1 (5 bases). The CDR3 covers 14 residues. The ends were cut back, 2 bases at V and 8 bases at J, with 15 bases in the middle. Germline V gives CDR1 GTSNPN, CDR2 SVGIG (reference sequence). The CDR3 protein is CAWSPGHFREKLFF. For the CDR3, the DNA is TGTGCCTGGAGTCCAGGACATTTTCGGGAAAAACTGTTTTTT.